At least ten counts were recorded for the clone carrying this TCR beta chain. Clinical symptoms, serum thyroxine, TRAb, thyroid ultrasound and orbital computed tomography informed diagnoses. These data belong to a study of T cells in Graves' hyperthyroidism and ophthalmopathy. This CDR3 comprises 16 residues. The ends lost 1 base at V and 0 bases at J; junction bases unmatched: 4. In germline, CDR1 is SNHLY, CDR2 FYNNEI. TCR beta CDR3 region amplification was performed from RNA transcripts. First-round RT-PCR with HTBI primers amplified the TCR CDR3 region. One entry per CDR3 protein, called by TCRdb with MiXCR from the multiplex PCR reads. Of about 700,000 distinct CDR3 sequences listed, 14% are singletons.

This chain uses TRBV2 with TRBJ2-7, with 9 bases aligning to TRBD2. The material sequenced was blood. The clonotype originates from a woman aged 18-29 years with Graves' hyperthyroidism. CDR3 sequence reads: CASSEVGLANSYEQYF. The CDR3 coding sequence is TGTGCCAGCAGTGAAGTTGGACTAGCGAACTCCTACGAGCAGTACTTC.